The 9 T cell receptor beta chains reported below all come from one sample, sequenced in a study of cytomegalovirus exposure and HLA in healthy donors. 13 Jbeta primers and 60 Vbeta primers were used for the PCR. Only in-frame clones appear in the TCRdb table, and some are missing; sequencing was by immunoSEQ multiplex PCR. This sample has some 110,000 clones; 60% to 80% occur once, and the top ten carry about 3.5%. Sequencing was done on a sample of PBMCs. The receptors shown here come from a young man in good health and CMV-seronegative.

In its sample, this clone was seen a few times. The chain has TRBV2 and TRBJ1-3; the D is unclear. The CDR3 runs 14 residues. From germline, CDR1 is SNHLY and CDR2 FYNNEI. The germline V and J ends were trimmed by 7 bases and 0 bases, with 10 bases remaining between them. Written as DNA, the CDR3 is TGTGCCAGCATGAAATTTAGCTCTGGAAACACCATATATTTT. Its translation: CASMKFSSGNTIYF.

In this sample, this clone turned up a few times. The chain links TRBV7-2 to TRBJ2-1; D may be TRBD2 (7 bases). V shed 5 bases and J shed 3 bases, with 14 bases lying between them. CDR1 and CDR2 from the germline V gene are SGHTA and FQGNSA. The CDR3 length is 15 residues. CDR3 sequence reads: CASSPSGDNYNEQFF. For the CDR3, the DNA is TGTGCCAGCAGCCCGAGCGGGGACAACTACAATGAGCAGTTCTTC.

This chain connects TRBV28 to TRBJ2-7; 8 nucleotides line up with TRBD1. Germline V gene lookup returns CDR1 MDHEN and CDR2 SYDVKM. V dropped 5 bases and J dropped 3; count of bases not matched to a gene: 3. The CDR3 loop spans 13 amino acids. The CDR3, as DNA: TGTGCCAGCAGTCCCGGACAGGGCTACGAGCAGTACTTC. Translated, it gives CASSPGQGYEQYF.

The chain employs TRBV5-1 and TRBJ1-4; no definite D call. The CDR3 runs 14 residues. The V gene lost 4 bases and the J gene lost 5 bases, with 12 bases spanning the gap. Germline loops: CDR1 SGHRS, CDR2 YFSETQ. CDR3 residues: CASSPPGGNEKLFF. CDR3 bases: TGCGCCAGCAGCCCCCCCGGAGGGAATGAAAAACTGTTTTTT.

This clone occurred a few times. V gene TRBV7-2 combines with J gene TRBJ2-5, with 9 positions matching TRBD2. Germline CDR1 is SGHTA and CDR2 is FQGNSA. The J segment lost 5 bases and the V segment lost 1 base, leaving 8 bases of the junction unmatched. The CDR3 contains 16 residues. The CDR3, as DNA: TGTGCCAGCAGCTTAGTCCCAGCGGGAGGCGTCGAGACCCAGTACTTC. Its protein is CASSLVPAGGVETQYF. Drawing the rest from reference TRBV7-2 and TRBJ2-5, the complete variable domain is GAGVSQSPSNKVTEKGKDVELRCDPISGHTALYWYRQSLGQGLEFLIYFQGNSAPDKSGLPSDRFSAERTGGSVSTLTIQRTQQEDSAVYLCASSLVPAGGVETQYFGPGTRLLVL.

The rearrangement links TRBV19 to TRBJ2-3, with 10 bases matching TRBD2. The V gene's germline CDR1 is LNHDA and CDR2 SQIVND (reference sequence). The CDR3 is 15 amino acids. Unmatched junction bases numbered 4, after V lost 5 bases and J lost 2 bases. The chain's CDR3 is CASSPLAGVTDTQYF. Written as DNA, the CDR3 is TGTGCCAGTAGTCCGCTAGCGGGGGTCACAGATACGCAGTATTTT.

This chain joins TRBV25-1 and TRBJ2-7, with 7 bases that match TRBD1. Germline V CDR1 and CDR2: MGHDK, SYGVNS. V lost 4 bases, J lost 1 base, and 1 base stayed unmatched. This CDR3 region has 13 residues. In DNA form, the CDR3 reads TGTGCCAGCAGTGCGGGACAGTCCTACGAGCAGTACTTC. It translates to CASSAGQSYEQYF.

The chain uses TRBV10-3 and TRBJ2-7, with TRBD2 matching 13 bases. Germline loops: CDR1 ENHRY, CDR2 SYGVKD. The V segment lost 5 bases and the J segment 3 bases; nucleotides outside the gene matches: 1. The CDR3 length is 14 residues. The CDR3, as DNA: TGTGCCATCAGTAGGACTAGCGGGGGCTACGAGCAGTACTTC. Residues: CAISRTSGGYEQYF.

The V call is TRBV5-1, the J call TRBJ2-7; 10 bases fit TRBD2. CDR1 is SGHRS, CDR2 YFSETQ, per germline. V gave up 4 bases and J gave up 5 bases; unmatched junction bases: 6. The CDR3 covers 14 residues. The CDR3 DNA is TGCGCCAGCAGCGTAACCGGGACTAGCGACGAGCAGTACTTC. Translating gives CASSVTGTSDEQYF.